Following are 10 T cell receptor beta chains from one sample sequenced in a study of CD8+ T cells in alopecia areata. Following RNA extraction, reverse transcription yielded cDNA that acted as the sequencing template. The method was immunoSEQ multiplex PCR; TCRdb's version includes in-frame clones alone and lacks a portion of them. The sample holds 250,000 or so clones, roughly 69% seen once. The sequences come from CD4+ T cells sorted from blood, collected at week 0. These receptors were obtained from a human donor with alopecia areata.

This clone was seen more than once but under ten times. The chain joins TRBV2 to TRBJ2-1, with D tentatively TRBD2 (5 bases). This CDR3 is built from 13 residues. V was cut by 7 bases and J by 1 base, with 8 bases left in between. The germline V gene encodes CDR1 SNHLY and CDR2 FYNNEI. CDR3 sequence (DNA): TGTGCCAGCAACGAGGGTTCCTACAATGAGCAGTTCTTC. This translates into CASNEGSYNEQFF.

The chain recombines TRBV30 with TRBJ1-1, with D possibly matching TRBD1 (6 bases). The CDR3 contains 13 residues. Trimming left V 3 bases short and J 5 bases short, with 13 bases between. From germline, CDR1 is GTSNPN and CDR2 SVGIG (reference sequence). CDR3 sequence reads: CAWSHRAVTEAFF. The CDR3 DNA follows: TGTGCCTGGAGCCACAGGGCAGTGACTGAAGCTTTCTTT.

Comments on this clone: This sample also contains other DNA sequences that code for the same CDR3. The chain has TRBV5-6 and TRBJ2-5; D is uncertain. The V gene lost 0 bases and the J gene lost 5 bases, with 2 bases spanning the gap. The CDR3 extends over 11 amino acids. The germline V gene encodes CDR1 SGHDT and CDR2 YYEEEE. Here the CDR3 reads CASSLAETQYF. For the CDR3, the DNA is TGTGCCAGCAGCTTGGCGGAGACCCAGTACTTC.

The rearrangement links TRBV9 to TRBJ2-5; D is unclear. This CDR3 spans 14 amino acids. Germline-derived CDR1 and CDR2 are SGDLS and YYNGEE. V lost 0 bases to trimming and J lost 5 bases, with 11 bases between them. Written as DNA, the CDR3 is TGTGCCAGCAGCGTAGCTGGGGTCGGCGAGACCCAGTACTTC. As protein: CASSVAGVGETQYF. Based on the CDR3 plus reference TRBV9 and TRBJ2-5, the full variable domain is DSGVTQTPKHLITATGQRVTLRCSPRSGDLSVYWYQQSLDQGLQFLIQYYNGEERAKGNILERFSAQQFPDLHSELNLSSLELGDSALYFCASSVAGVGETQYFGPGTRLLVL.

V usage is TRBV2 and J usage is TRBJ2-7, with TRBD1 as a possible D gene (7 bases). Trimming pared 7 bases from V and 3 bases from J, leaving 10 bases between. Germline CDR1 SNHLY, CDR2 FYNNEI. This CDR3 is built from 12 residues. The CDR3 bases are TGTGCCAGCAAGCAGGGGGGCTACGAGCAGTACTTC. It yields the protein CASKQGGYEQYF.

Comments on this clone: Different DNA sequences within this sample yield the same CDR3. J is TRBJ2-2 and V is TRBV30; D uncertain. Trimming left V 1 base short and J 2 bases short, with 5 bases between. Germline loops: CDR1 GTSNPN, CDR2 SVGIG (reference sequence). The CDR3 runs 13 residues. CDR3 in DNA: TGTGCCTGGAGTGGCTCCAACACCGGGGAGCTGTTTTTT. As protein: CAWSGSNTGELFF. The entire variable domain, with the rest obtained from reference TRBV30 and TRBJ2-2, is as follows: SQTIHQWPATLVQPVGSPLSLECTVEGTSNPNLYWYRQAAGRGLQLLFYSVGIGQISSEVPQNLSASRPQDRQFILSSKKLLLSDSGFYLCAWSGSNTGELFFGEGSRLTVL.

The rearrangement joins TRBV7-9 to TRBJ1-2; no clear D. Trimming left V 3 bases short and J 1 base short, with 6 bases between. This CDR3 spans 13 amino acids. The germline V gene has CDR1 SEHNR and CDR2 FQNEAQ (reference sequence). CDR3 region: CASSLGNNYGYTF. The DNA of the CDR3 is TGTGCCAGCAGCTTGGGCAATAACTATGGCTACACCTTC. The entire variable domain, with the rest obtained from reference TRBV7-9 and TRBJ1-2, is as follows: DTGVSQNPRHKITKRGQNVTFRCDPISEHNRLYWYRQTLGQGPEFLTYFQNEAQLEKSRLLSDRFSAERPKGSFSTLEIQRTEQGDSAMYLCASSLGNNYGYTFGSGTRLTVV.

Written as DNA, the CDR3 is TGCAGCGTTGAAGAGCGGGGGGTCACAGATACGCAGTATTTT. It specifies CSVEERGVTDTQYF. The chain uses TRBV29-1 and TRBJ2-3; 8 bases match TRBD2. V lost 0 bases to trimming and J lost 2 bases; unmatched junction nucleotides: 1. This CDR3 has 14 residues. Germline V CDR1 and CDR2: SQVTM, ANQGSEA.

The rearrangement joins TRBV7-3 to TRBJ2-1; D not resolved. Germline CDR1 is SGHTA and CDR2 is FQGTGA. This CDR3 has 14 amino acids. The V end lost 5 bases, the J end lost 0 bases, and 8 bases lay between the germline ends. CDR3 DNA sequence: TGTGCCAGCAGCCCCGCGAACTCCTACAATGAGCAGTTCTTC. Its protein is CASSPANSYNEQFF.

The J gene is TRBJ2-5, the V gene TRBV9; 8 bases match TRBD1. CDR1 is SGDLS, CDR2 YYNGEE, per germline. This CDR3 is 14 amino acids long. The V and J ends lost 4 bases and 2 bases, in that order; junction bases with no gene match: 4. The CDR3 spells CASSRTGGQETQYF. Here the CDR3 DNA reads TGTGCCAGCAGCCGTACAGGGGGGCAAGAGACCCAGTACTTC.